Sequencing of this T cell receptor beta chain was carried out in a study of blood T cell repertoires in COVID-19. Looking at the study overall: Samples of COVID-19 (acute and convalescent) were obtained from the United States, Italy and Spain. PBMCs, B-cell-depleted T cells, or T cells provided the cDNA or gDNA that made up the material.

In the authors' methods: Reference gene primers were amplified, and this amplification served to estimate nucleated cell counts. Profiling relied on immunoSEQ multiplex PCR, and the TCRdb table lists in-frame clones only, not all of them. V, J and clone size derive from that table, while D and trimming were established from the DNA sequence. The sample has over 250,000 clones, 85% seen once; the top ten hold 4.5% to 5.5%. V shed 5 bases and J shed 10 bases, with 12 bases lying between them. From germline, CDR1 is DFQATT and CDR2 SNEGSKA (reference sequence). The CDR3 covers 11 residues. The source of this sequence is a man aged 50 or older with active or convalescent COVID-19. The sequencing sample was made of peripheral blood. This sequence joins TRBV20-1 and TRBJ2-1; the D gene is possibly TRBD2 (6 bases). The chain's CDR3 is CSAQKGGEQFF. The CDR3 nucleotides read TGCAGTGCTCAAAAGGGAGGCGAGCAGTTCTTC.